Listed here are 20 T cell receptor beta chains from one sample, sequenced in a study of T cell changes during pregnancy in multiple sclerosis. Sequencing was performed with immunoSEQ multiplex PCR; in TCRdb, only in-frame clones are kept and a portion is missing. Here the sample spans under 70,000 clones, roughly 94% being singletons. The sample was CD8+ T cells from peripheral blood mononuclear cells, taken after pregnancy. The source of these receptors is a female donor with multiple sclerosis, enrolled in a pregnancy study.

The chain is built from TRBV19 and TRBJ1-1; a possible D gene is TRBD1 (5 bases). CDR1 is LNHDA, CDR2 SQIVND, per germline (reference sequence). The CDR3 length is 13 residues. V gave up 5 bases and J gave up 5 bases, with 12 bases separating them. CDR3 DNA: TGTGCCAGTAGTTGGGGGGGTGGGACTGAAGCTTTCTTT. Residues: CASSWGGGTEAFF.

The rearrangement links TRBV29-1 to TRBJ2-1; tentatively, D is TRBD1 (6 bases). V lost 7 bases and J lost 2, with 21 bases in between. Germline V lookup: CDR1 SQVTM, CDR2 ANQGSEA. The CDR3 runs 16 residues. DNA for the CDR3: TGCAGCGCTCTCCTTCCAGGGGTCTCTACCTACAATGAGCAGTTCTTC. Protein sequence: CSALLPGVSTYNEQFF.

This clone showed up just once. The rearrangement joins TRBV11-1 to TRBJ2-3; 7 bases are shared with TRBD1. The V segment lost 5 bases and the J segment 2 bases; nucleotides outside the gene matches: 10. The germline CDR1 and CDR2 sequences are SGHAT and FQDESV (reference sequence). The CDR3 sequence is 16 residues long. The CDR3 DNA reads as TGTGCCAGCAGCGCCACAGGGGTGATCCTCACAGATACGCAGTATTTT. This translates into CASSATGVILTDTQYF.

The chain is built from TRBV5-6 and TRBJ2-4; TRBD2 might be the D (5 bases). This CDR3 spans 16 amino acids. V was clipped by 0 bases and J by 0 bases, with 10 bases between them. From germline, CDR1 is SGHDT and CDR2 YYEEEE. For the CDR3, the DNA is TGTGCCAGCAGCTTGGCCCCGGCGGGAGCCAAAAACATTCAGTACTTC. As protein: CASSLAPAGAKNIQYF.

The rearrangement uses TRBV7-6 and TRBJ1-4, with a tentative D call TRBD1 (6 bases). Germline assignment: CDR1 SGHVS and CDR2 FNYEAQ. Trimming left V 0 bases short and J 6 bases short, with 11 bases between. The CDR3 length is 15 residues. The CDR3 DNA reads as TGTGCCAGCAGCTTAGCGGGCAGGGGTTATGAAAAACTGTTTTTT. Encoded protein: CASSLAGRGYEKLFF.

This chain uses TRBV7-9 with TRBJ2-5; TRBD2 might be the D (6 bases). Trimming took 5 bases from V and 9 from J, leaving 13 bases between them. The CDR3 runs 12 residues. Germline V CDR1 and CDR2: SEHNR, FQNEAQ (reference sequence). This chain's CDR3 is CASSPGGGAQYF. The CDR3 DNA is TGTGCCAGCAGCCCAGGTGGCGGGGCCCAGTACTTC.

The chain combines TRBV28 with TRBJ2-7; 14 bases are a match to TRBD2. Germline V gene sequence: CDR1 MDHEN, CDR2 SYDVKM. V gave up 5 bases and J gave up 3 bases; unmatched junction bases: 6. This CDR3 comprises 16 residues. CDR3 DNA: TGTGCCAGCAGTCCCCGGGGACTAGCGGGAGTCTACGAGCAGTACTTC. This encodes CASSPRGLAGVYEQYF.

This chain joins TRBV29-1 and TRBJ2-5; 7 bases are a match to TRBD1. CDR3 length: 12 residues. The V gene's germline CDR1 is SQVTM and CDR2 ANQGSEA. The V gene end was trimmed by 6 bases and the J gene end by 5 bases; junction bases not matched to a gene: 6. The CDR3 loop is CSVLQGRETQYF. CDR3 coding DNA: TGCAGCGTATTACAGGGGCGGGAGACCCAGTACTTC.

The chain uses TRBV28 and TRBJ1-5; the D is unclear. CDR3 size: 16 residues. V shed 6 bases and J shed 4 bases, with 19 bases lying between them. Germline values: CDR1 MDHEN, CDR2 SYDVKM. The chain's CDR3 is CASSLRTPLKNQPQHF. In DNA form, the CDR3 reads TGTGCCAGCAGCCTACGAACCCCACTAAAGAATCAGCCCCAGCATTTT.

V is TRBV5-1 and J is TRBJ2-1, with D perhaps TRBD2 (6 bases). Germline V gives CDR1 SGHRS, CDR2 YFSETQ. The CDR3 has 16 amino acids. The V end was cut by 0 bases, the J end by 0 bases, with 10 bases between. CDR3 nucleotides: TGCGCCAGCAGCTTGGTGGTCGGGAGCTCCTACAATGAGCAGTTCTTC. It is translated as CASSLVVGSSYNEQFF.

V and J are TRBV7-9 and TRBJ2-3; 11 bases line up with TRBD1. Germline trimming cut 5 bases from V and 9 bases from J; bases unmatched to any gene: 10. Germline V lookup: CDR1 SEHNR, CDR2 FQNEAQ (reference sequence). This CDR3 has 15 residues. The CDR3, as DNA: TGTGCCAGCAGCCTACCGGGACAGGGGGACTGGACGCAGTATTTT. This encodes CASSLPGQGDWTQYF.

This clone was observed a single time. This chain connects TRBV25-1 to TRBJ1-5; D gene unclear. Trimming stripped 3 bases from V and 6 bases from J, with 9 bases between. Germline V gene lookup returns CDR1 MGHDK and CDR2 SYGVNS. The CDR3 has 13 amino acids. The CDR3 nucleotides read TGTGCCAGCAGTGACGAAAGCGGTCAGCCCCAGCATTTT. It yields the protein CASSDESGQPQHF.

With regard to this clone: Within the sample, other DNA sequences also encode this same CDR3. CDR3 nucleotides: TGTGCCAGCAGTTCATCCTACGAGCAGTACTTC. Translating it yields CASSSSYEQYF. The V call is TRBV27, the J call TRBJ2-7; D call uncertain. Between the trimmed V and J ends, which lost 4 bases and 1 base, there was a span of 2 bases. Germline CDR1 MNHEY, CDR2 SMNVEV (reference sequence). CDR3 length equals 11 residues.

This rearrangement joins TRBV7-6 to TRBJ2-1, with TRBD2 matching 13 bases. There are 17 residues in the CDR3. Per germline, CDR1 SGHVS and CDR2 FNYEAQ. With V trimmed by 2 bases and J by 2 bases, 3 bases remained unmatched. The CDR3 DNA sequence: TGTGCCAGCAGCTTAAGGGGACTAGCGGGGACCTACAATGAGCAGTTCTTC. This gives the protein CASSLRGLAGTYNEQFF.

This rearrangement joins TRBV29-1 to TRBJ2-7, with TRBD1 identical over 7 bases. CDR1 is SQVTM, CDR2 ANQGSEA, per germline. The CDR3 runs 12 residues. J gave up 2 bases and V 7 bases, and 5 bases lay outside the gene matches. The CDR3 reads CSALTGTYEQYF. CDR3 in DNA: TGCAGCGCTTTGACAGGGACCTACGAGCAGTACTTC.

V usage is TRBV28 and J usage is TRBJ2-3; 10 nucleotides match TRBD2. This CDR3 has 18 amino acids. Germline trimming cut 2 bases from V and 6 bases from J; bases unmatched to any gene: 14. Germline V CDR1 and CDR2: MDHEN, SYDVKM. CDR3 sequence reads: CASSLNEWSGRARDTQYF. CDR3 coding DNA: TGTGCCAGCAGTTTAAACGAGTGGAGCGGGAGGGCCAGGGATACGCAGTATTTT.

V and J are TRBV27 and TRBJ2-7, with a possible D match to TRBD2 (5 bases). CDR3 length: 15 residues. Looked up from germline, CDR1 is MNHEY and CDR2 is SMNVEV (reference sequence). V lost 5 bases to trimming and J lost 0 bases, with 14 bases between them. CDR3 protein: CASSPASLSSYEQYF. The DNA of the CDR3 is TGTGCCAGCAGTCCGGCTAGCCTCAGCTCCTACGAGCAGTACTTC.

This clone was counted a single time. The CDR3 DNA reads TGTGCCAGCAGCCCGCGGACAGGGCACAACGAGCAGTACTTC. Its protein product is CASSPRTGHNEQYF. The chain recombines TRBV9 with TRBJ2-7; 8 nucleotides match TRBD1. This CDR3 has 14 residues. Germline CDR1 SGDLS, CDR2 YYNGEE. V lost 4 bases to trimming and J lost 5 bases; unmatched junction nucleotides: 8.

This rearrangement joins TRBV29-1 to TRBJ2-7, with 10 nucleotides matching TRBD2. The CDR3 covers 13 residues. J gave up 2 bases and V 5 bases, and 3 bases lay outside the gene matches. Germline lookup yields CDR1 SQVTM and CDR2 ANQGSEA. CDR3 sequence: CSVNLAGAYEQYF. CDR3 DNA: TGCAGCGTTAATCTAGCGGGAGCCTACGAGCAGTACTTC.

The rearrangement links TRBV6-1 to TRBJ2-3, with TRBD1 as a possible D gene (6 bases). Trimming cost V 10 bases and J 0 bases, with 11 bases left between them. Germline CDR1 and CDR2: MNHNS and SASEGT. The CDR3 length is 13 residues. DNA for the CDR3: TGTGCCACCGAGGGGGTCAGCACAGATACGCAGTATTTT. Protein: CATEGVSTDTQYF.